This TCR beta chain emerged from a study of cytomegalovirus exposure and HLA in healthy donors. Study-wide results and limits: There were reportedly fewer N-insertions in an Asian-associated ancestry cluster than the roughly 610-donor mean, in a later analysis. Within the data, a cluster of highly shared sequence variants was likely a sequencing artifact.

The PCR was carried out with 60 Vbeta primers and 13 Jbeta primers. TCRdb's table, derived via immunoSEQ multiplex PCR, lists solely in-frame clones and lacks some. The top ten clones hold 4% to 6% of a sample with 170,000 or so clones, about four fifths of them seen once. Remarks on this clone: Its antigen is as yet unknown.

The CDR3 totals 15 residues. V was pared by 2 bases and J by 2 bases, with 11 bases between. The germline V gene encodes CDR1 SGHDT and CDR2 YYEEEE. Sequencing used PBMCs. The J gene is TRBJ2-1, the V gene TRBV5-6; weak D call: TRBD2 (5 bases). The source is a man aged 18 to 29 in good health and CMV-seronegative. In DNA form, the CDR3 reads TGTGCCAGCAGCTTCTCTAGCCATCCCTACAATGAGCAGTTCTTC. This sequence encodes CASSFSSHPYNEQFF.